One and the same sample provided the 23 T cell receptor beta chains below, sequenced in a study of T cell responses to AZD1222 COVID-19 vaccine (dated by TCRdb to the early 2020s). This specimen's time point label, interpreted: baseline before first vaccination. The library relied on the immunoSEQ multiplex PCR assay. In its TCRdb copy, this immuneACCESS table keeps in-frame sequences only and misses some clones. Where compared with another copy, unresolved V genes explain less than half of these, and the others have no known cause. Present in this sample are some 130,000 clones, 84% of which were seen just once. The top ten constitute 4.1% of the sample. Sequenced here: peripheral blood, sampled on day 0 of AZD1222 vaccination. The source is an adult in good health.

This rearrangement joins TRBV19 to TRBJ1-5, with TRBD1 as a possible D gene (5 bases). CDR3 length: 15 residues. The V gene's germline CDR1 is LNHDA and CDR2 SQIVND (reference sequence). Trimming stripped 6 bases from V and 0 bases from J, with 12 bases between. The CDR3 spells CASRVTDSSNQPQHF. DNA for the CDR3: TGTGCCAGTAGGGTGACAGACTCTAGCAATCAGCCCCAGCATTTT.

This sequence joins TRBV28 and TRBJ2-1; a weak D match, TRBD1 (5 bases). Trimming pared 4 bases from V and 1 base from J, leaving 14 bases between. Per germline, CDR1 MDHEN and CDR2 SYDVKM. The CDR3 contains 16 residues. CDR3 nucleotide sequence: TGTGCCAGCAGTTCCCCTAAAGGGGTATCCTACAATGAGCAGTTCTTC. This sequence encodes CASSSPKGVSYNEQFF.

J is TRBJ1-6 and V is TRBV3-1 (or the pseudogene TRBV3-2), with D unresolved. The CDR3 is 14 amino acids. CDR1 is LGHDT and CDR2 is YNNKEL in the germline V gene (reference sequence). Trimming shortened V by 3 bases and J by 4 bases, and 7 bases separated the two germline ends. CDR3 loop: CASSQLAYNSPLHF. CDR3 nucleotide sequence: TGTGCCAGCAGCCAGTTAGCGTATAATTCACCCCTCCACTTT.

The chain couples TRBV7-8 to TRBJ2-1; either TRBD1 or TRBD2 may fit D (5 bases each). Germline CDR1 reads SGHVS; CDR2 reads FQNEAQ. Trimming cost V 5 bases and J 8 bases, with 22 bases left between them. This CDR3 region has 16 residues. In DNA form, the CDR3 reads TGTGCCAGCAGCCCGCCCTTGAGAGGGGCATCGGATGAGCAGTTCTTC. Translating gives CASSPPLRGASDEQFF.

The chain employs TRBV5-1 and TRBJ2-1; either TRBD1 or TRBD2 may fit D (5 bases each). Trimming cost V 0 bases and J 1 base, with 17 bases left between them. The CDR3 extends over 18 amino acids. Per germline, CDR1 SGHRS and CDR2 YFSETQ. The CDR3 nucleotides are TGCGCCAGCAGCTTGGTGGGCTCCGGGACGGCATCCTACAATGAGCAGTTCTTC. Residues: CASSLVGSGTASYNEQFF.

The chain uses TRBV5-6 and TRBJ1-5; the match to TRBD1 covers 7 bases. The CDR3 is 17 residues long. V lost 0 bases and J lost 3; bases outside the gene matches: 9. Germline V gene data show CDR1 as SGHDT and CDR2 as YYEEEE. The CDR3 sequence: CASSLESGGAYNQPQHF. CDR3 nucleotide sequence: TGTGCCAGCAGCTTGGAATCAGGGGGAGCTTACAATCAGCCCCAGCATTTT.

This chain links TRBV5-1 with TRBJ2-1; 10 nucleotides match TRBD1. With V trimmed by 4 bases and J by 3 bases, 7 bases remained unmatched. Germline values: CDR1 SGHRS, CDR2 YFSETQ. The CDR3 sequence is 16 residues long. The CDR3 spells CASSAGQGGIYNEQFF. The CDR3 DNA sequence: TGCGCCAGCAGCGCCGGACAGGGGGGGATCTACAATGAGCAGTTCTTC.

This clone showed up just once. The chain couples TRBV6-5 to TRBJ1-2; 9 bases are shared with TRBD1. This CDR3 is built from 13 residues. Germline values: CDR1 MNHEY, CDR2 SVGAGI. V lost 6 bases to trimming and J lost 8 bases; unmatched junction nucleotides: 7. The CDR3 nucleotides read TGTGCCAGCAGCAGAAACAGGGGGCTAGGCTACACCTTC. Translation: CASSRNRGLGYTF.

The chain joins TRBV6-1 to TRBJ1-5; 9 nucleotides agree with TRBD1. Looked up from germline, CDR1 is MNHNS and CDR2 is SASEGT. The CDR3 runs to 18 residues. Losses at the gene ends were 4 bases for V and 1 base for J; bases not matched to a gene: 11. CDR3: CASSVRQGGVGSNQPQHF. The CDR3 DNA reads as TGTGCCAGCAGTGTAAGACAGGGGGGCGTAGGAAGCAATCAGCCCCAGCATTTT.

The genes are TRBV6-1 and TRBJ1-4, with D possibly being TRBD1 (6 bases). The length of the CDR3 is 16 residues. Trimming cost V 1 base and J 6 bases, with 15 bases left between them. The germline V gene has CDR1 MNHNS and CDR2 SASEGT. CDR3 residues: CASSEVSGAGDEKLFF. The CDR3 coding sequence is TGTGCCAGCAGTGAAGTCTCGGGGGCAGGAGATGAAAAACTGTTTTTT.

This rearrangement joins TRBV4-1 to TRBJ2-5, with 10 bases matching TRBD1. The V and J ends lost 8 bases and 4 bases, in that order; junction bases with no gene match: 13. The CDR3 loop spans 16 amino acids. Germline V CDR1 and CDR2: MGHRA, YSYEKL. Here the CDR3 reads CASQAGLTGGPETQYF. The CDR3 DNA reads TGCGCCAGCCAAGCGGGCTTGACAGGGGGCCCAGAGACCCAGTACTTC.

V and J are TRBV7-8 and TRBJ2-1, with D perhaps TRBD1 or TRBD2 (5 bases each). This CDR3 contains 16 residues. Trimming pared 1 base from V and 2 bases from J, leaving 12 bases between. CDR1 and CDR2 (germline): SGHVS, FQNEAQ. The CDR3 DNA follows: TGTGCCAGCAGCTTAGAGTCGGGACCCGCCTACAATGAGCAGTTCTTC. Translated, it gives CASSLESGPAYNEQFF.

CDR3 loop: CSADRLGRGGTEAFF. Written as DNA, the CDR3 is TGCAGCGCCGACAGATTGGGGCGAGGTGGCACTGAAGCTTTCTTT. This sequence joins TRBV29-1 and TRBJ1-1, with D tentatively TRBD1 (5 bases). Trimming pared 7 bases from V and 4 bases from J, leaving 22 bases between. This CDR3 comprises 15 residues. Germline V gives CDR1 SQVTM, CDR2 ANQGSEA. The whole variable domain, remainder taken from reference TRBV29-1 and TRBJ1-1, is SAVISQKPSRDICQRGTSLTIQCQVDSQVTMMFWYRQQPGQSLTLIATANQGSEATYESGFVIDKFPISRPNLTFSTLTVSNMSPEDSSIYLCSADRLGRGGTEAFFGQGTRLTVV.

This clone was counted only a few times. This chain joins TRBV6-5 and TRBJ1-2, with 9 bases that match TRBD1. Germline-derived CDR1 and CDR2 are MNHEY and SVGAGI. Losses at the gene ends were 6 bases for V and 2 bases for J; bases not matched to a gene: 7. CDR3 length: 15 amino acids. The CDR3 protein is CASSPGTGSNYGYTF. CDR3 bases: TGTGCCAGCAGCCCCGGGACAGGGTCGAACTATGGCTACACCTTC.

The chain recombines TRBV30 with TRBJ1-2; no reliable D call. V gave up 1 base and J gave up 1 base, with 13 bases separating them. The CDR3 runs to 15 residues. Germline CDR1 and CDR2: GTSNPN and SVGIG (reference sequence). The CDR3 region has the DNA TGTGCCTGGAGTGAACGGCTTACCCTTAACTATGGCTACACCTTC. Amino acids: CAWSERLTLNYGYTF.

The V call is TRBV5-6, the J call TRBJ1-4, with D perhaps matching TRBD1 (6 bases). In germline, CDR1 is SGHDT, CDR2 YYEEEE. The V end was cut by 0 bases, the J end by 0 bases, with 6 bases between. This CDR3 is built from 15 residues. The CDR3, as DNA: TGTGCCAGCAGCTTGGAGGGGGCAACTAATGAAAAACTGTTTTTT. This sequence encodes CASSLEGATNEKLFF.

The chain carries TRBV4-2 and TRBJ2-5; 13 bases map to TRBD2. V dropped 0 bases and J dropped 5; count of bases not matched to a gene: 6. This CDR3 contains 17 residues. Germline CDR1 and CDR2: LGHNA and YNFKEQ. CDR3 DNA: TGTGCCAGCAGCCAAGATACGACTAGCGGGGGGCGGGAGACCCAGTACTTC. Protein: CASSQDTTSGGRETQYF.

The genes are TRBV4-2 and TRBJ1-2; 7 positions match TRBD1. The V gene end was trimmed by 0 bases and the J gene end by 1 base; junction bases not matched to a gene: 5. Germline CDR1 and CDR2: LGHNA and YNFKEQ. The CDR3 has 16 amino acids. CDR3 nucleotide sequence: TGTGCCAGCAGCCAAGAAAGGGACAGCTTTAACTATGGCTACACCTTC. Encoded protein: CASSQERDSFNYGYTF.

This chain uses TRBV9 with TRBJ2-6; D remains unclear. This CDR3 has 15 residues. Germline V gene sequence: CDR1 SGDLS, CDR2 YYNGEE. With 0 bases removed from V and 1 base from J, the gap between germline ends came to 5 bases. For the CDR3, the DNA is TGTGCCAGCAGCGTAGTAGCATCTGGGGCCAACGTCCTGACTTTC. Translating it yields CASSVVASGANVLTF. Full variable domain (outside the CDR3, taken from reference TRBV9 and TRBJ2-6): DSGVTQTPKHLITATGQRVTLRCSPRSGDLSVYWYQQSLDQGLQFLIQYYNGEERAKGNILERFSAQQFPDLHSELNLSSLELGDSALYFCASSVVASGANVLTFGAGSRLTVL.

The chain is built from TRBV28 and TRBJ1-5; TRBD1 matches 9 bases. The CDR3 length is 16 residues. The germline gives CDR1 MDHEN, CDR2 SYDVKM. Trimming at V came to 5 bases and at J to 0 bases, leaving 5 bases not matched to a gene. The CDR3 nucleotides are TGTGCCAGCAGTAGCGGACAGGGGAGTAGCAATCAGCCCCAGCATTTT. Its translation: CASSSGQGSSNQPQHF.

The chain recombines TRBV7-2 with TRBJ1-1; D unresolved. In germline, CDR1 is SGHTA, CDR2 FQGNSA. V lost 1 base and J lost 8, with 17 bases in between. The CDR3 contains 15 residues. CDR3 sequence (DNA): TGTGCCAGCAGCTTAGAACCCGCTGGACGGAACGAAGCTTTCTTT. Its protein is CASSLEPAGRNEAFF.

This chain connects TRBV28 to TRBJ1-1; D gene uncertain. V shed 6 bases and J shed 5 bases, with 4 bases lying between them. Germline V CDR1 and CDR2: MDHEN, SYDVKM. The CDR3 length is 10 residues. This chain's CDR3 is CASRGTEAFF. For the CDR3, the DNA is TGTGCCAGCAGGGGAACTGAAGCTTTCTTT.

The chain employs TRBV5-1 and TRBJ1-1, with D tentatively TRBD1 (5 bases). This CDR3 is built from 13 residues. The germline V gene has CDR1 SGHRS and CDR2 YFSETQ. Trimming removed 5 bases from V and 1 base from J, with 9 bases in between. This chain's CDR3 is CASRYGQNTEAFF. The CDR3 nucleotides are TGCGCCAGCAGGTACGGACAGAACACTGAAGCTTTCTTT. Supplemented by reference TRBV5-1 and TRBJ1-1, the full variable domain reads KAGVTQTPRYLIKTRGQQVTLSCSPISGHRSVSWYQQTPGQGLQFLFEYFSETQRNKGNFPGRFSGRQFSNSRSEMNVSTLELGDSALYLCASRYGQNTEAFFGQGTRLTVV.